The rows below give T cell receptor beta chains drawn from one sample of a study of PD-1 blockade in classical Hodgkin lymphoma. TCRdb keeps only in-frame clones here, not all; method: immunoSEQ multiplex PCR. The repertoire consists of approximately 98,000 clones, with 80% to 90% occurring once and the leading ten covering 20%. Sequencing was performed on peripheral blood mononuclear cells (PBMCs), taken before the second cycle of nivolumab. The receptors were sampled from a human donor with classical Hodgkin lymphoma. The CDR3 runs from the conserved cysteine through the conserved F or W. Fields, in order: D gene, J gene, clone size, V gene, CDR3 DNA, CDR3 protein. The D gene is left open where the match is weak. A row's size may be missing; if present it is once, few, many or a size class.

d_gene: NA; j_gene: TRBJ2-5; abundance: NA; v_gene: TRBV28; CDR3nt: TGTGCCAGCAGTTTTCCGGGGACTGCCCAAGAGACCCAGTACTTC; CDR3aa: CASSFPGTAQETQYF
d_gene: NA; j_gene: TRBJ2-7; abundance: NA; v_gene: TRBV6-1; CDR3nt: TGTGCCAGCAGTATTTACCAGGGACCGAGCTACGAGCAGTACTTC; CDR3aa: CASSIYQGPSYEQYF
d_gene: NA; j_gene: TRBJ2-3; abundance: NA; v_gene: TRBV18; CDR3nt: TGTGCCAGCTCACCCCCAGGGACGGCCGGGGGTCTAGATACGCAGTATTTT; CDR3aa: CASSPPGTAGGLDTQYF
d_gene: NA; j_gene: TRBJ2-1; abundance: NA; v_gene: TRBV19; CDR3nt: TGTGCCAGTAAGTCCCACGCGGTCAAAAAGGAGAATTCCTACAATGAGCAGTTCTTC; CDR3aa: CASKSHAVKKENSYNEQFF
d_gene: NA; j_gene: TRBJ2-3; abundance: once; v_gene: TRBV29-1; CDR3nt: TGCAGCGTTGCGACAGATACGCAGTATTTT; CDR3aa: CSVATDTQYF
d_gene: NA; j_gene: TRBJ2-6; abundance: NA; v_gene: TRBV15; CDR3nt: TGTGCCACCAGTGCCGCAGCTTACTCCTCTGGGGCCAACGTCCTGACTTTC; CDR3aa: CATSAAAYSSGANVLTF
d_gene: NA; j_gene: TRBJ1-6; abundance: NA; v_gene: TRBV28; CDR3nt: TGTGCCAGCAGTTTACCCCAGTACTCCTATAATTCACCCCTCCACTTT; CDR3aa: CASSLPQYSYNSPLHF
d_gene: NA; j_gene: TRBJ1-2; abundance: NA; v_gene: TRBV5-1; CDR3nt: TGCGCCAGCAGCTTTGGGAATAACTATGGCTACACCTTC; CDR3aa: CASSFGNNYGYTF
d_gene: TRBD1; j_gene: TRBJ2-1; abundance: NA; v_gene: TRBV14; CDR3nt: TGTGCCAGCAGCCAAAAGACAGGGTACAATGAGCAGTTCTTC; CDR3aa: CASSQKTGYNEQFF
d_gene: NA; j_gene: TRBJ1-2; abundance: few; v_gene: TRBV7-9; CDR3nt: TGTGCCAGCACCGACACAGGGATAGTGTATGGCTACACCTTC; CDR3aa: CASTDTGIVYGYTF
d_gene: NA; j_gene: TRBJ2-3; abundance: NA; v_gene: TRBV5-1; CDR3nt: TGCGCCAGCAGCTTGGTCCTATCTCAAGGGGATACGCAGTATTTT; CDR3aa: CASSLVLSQGDTQYF
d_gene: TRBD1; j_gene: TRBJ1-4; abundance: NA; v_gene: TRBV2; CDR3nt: TGTGCCAACGGGGACAGCGGTGAAAAACTGTTTTTT; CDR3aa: CANGDSGEKLFF
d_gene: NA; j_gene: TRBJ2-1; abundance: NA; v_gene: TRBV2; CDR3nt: TGTGCCAGCAGTGTCGGTAGGTCGAATGAGCAGTTCTTC; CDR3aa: CASSVGRSNEQFF
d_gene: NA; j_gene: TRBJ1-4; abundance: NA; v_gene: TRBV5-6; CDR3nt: TGTGCCAGCAGCTTGGGGACATTTAATGAAAAACTGTTTTTT; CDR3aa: CASSLGTFNEKLFF
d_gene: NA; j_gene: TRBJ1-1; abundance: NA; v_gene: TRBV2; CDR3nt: TGTGCCAGCAGTGGAGAGGGGCTGACTGAAGCTTTCTTT; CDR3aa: CASSGEGLTEAFF
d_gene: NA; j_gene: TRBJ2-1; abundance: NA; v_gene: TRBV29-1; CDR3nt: TGCAGCGGACACCAGGGGAAAGAGCAGTTCTTC; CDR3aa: CSGHQGKEQFF
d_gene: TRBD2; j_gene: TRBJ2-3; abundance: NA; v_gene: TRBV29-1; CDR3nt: TGCAGCGTTGAAAAGGCGGGAGTTCAAGATACGCAGTATTTT; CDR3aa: CSVEKAGVQDTQYF
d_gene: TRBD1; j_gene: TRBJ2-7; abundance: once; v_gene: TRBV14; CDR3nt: TGTGCCAGCAGCCTCAGGACAGGGGGCCTCTACGAGCAGTACTTC; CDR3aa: CASSLRTGGLYEQYF
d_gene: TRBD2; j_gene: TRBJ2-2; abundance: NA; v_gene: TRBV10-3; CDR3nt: TGTGCCATCAGTGAGGGCCTAGCGGCCAACACCGGGGAGCTGTTTTTT; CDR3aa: CAISEGLAANTGELFF
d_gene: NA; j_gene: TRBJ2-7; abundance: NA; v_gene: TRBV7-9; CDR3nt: TGTGCCAGCAGTCCCTCGGGCACCCTGGGCGAGCAGTACTTC; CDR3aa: CASSPSGTLGEQYF
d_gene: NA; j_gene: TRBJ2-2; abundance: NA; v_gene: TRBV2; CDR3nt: TGTGCCAGCAGTGGGGGGCTCCCCCAAGTGGTCGCCGGGGAGCTGTTTTTT; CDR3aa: CASSGGLPQVVAGELFF
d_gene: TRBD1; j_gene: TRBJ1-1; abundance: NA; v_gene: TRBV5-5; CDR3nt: TGTGCCAGCAGCTGGGGACAGGGGCTCATGAACACTGAAGCTTTCTTT; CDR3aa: CASSWGQGLMNTEAFF
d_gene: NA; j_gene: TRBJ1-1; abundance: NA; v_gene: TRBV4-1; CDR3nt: TGCGCCAGCAGCCAAGGGCCAGGGACGTTGAAAAACACTGAAGCTTTCTTT; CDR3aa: CASSQGPGTLKNTEAFF
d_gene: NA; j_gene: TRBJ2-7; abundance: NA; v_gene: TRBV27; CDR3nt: TGTGCCAGCAGTTTCGTGGGGAGGCTCTACGAGCAGTACTTC; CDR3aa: CASSFVGRLYEQYF
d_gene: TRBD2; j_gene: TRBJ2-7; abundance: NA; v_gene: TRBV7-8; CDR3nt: TGTGCCAGCAGCTCCTGGACTAGCGGGAGGGCCTACGAGCAGTACTTC; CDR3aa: CASSSWTSGRAYEQYF
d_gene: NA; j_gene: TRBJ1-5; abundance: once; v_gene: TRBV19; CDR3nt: TGTGCCAGTAGTATTAACAGGTATAGCAATCAGCCCCAGCATTTT; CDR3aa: CASSINRYSNQPQHF
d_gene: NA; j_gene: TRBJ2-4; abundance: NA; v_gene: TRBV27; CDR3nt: TGTGCCAGCAGTTCGATAGCGGACTTAGCCAAAAACATTCAGTACTTC; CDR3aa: CASSSIADLAKNIQYF
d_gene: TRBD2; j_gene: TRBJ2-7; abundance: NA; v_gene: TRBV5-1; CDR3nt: TGCGCCAGCAGCTTGGGAGGCAGCGGGGGGCGTGAGCAGTACTTC; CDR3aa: CASSLGGSGGREQYF
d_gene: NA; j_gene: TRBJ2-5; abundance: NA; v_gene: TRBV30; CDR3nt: TGTGCCTGGAGTGTAGGGAGCACGTTTATGACCCAGTACTTC; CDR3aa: CAWSVGSTFMTQYF
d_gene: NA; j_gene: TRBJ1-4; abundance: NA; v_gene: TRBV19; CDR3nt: TGTGCCAGTAGCGAAAGGGCTAATGAAAAACTGTTTTTT; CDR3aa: CASSERANEKLFF
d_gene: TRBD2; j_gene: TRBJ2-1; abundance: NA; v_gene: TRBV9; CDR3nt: TGTGCCAGCAGCGTAGACGGCGGGAGGGCCTACAATGAGCAGTTCTTC; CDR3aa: CASSVDGGRAYNEQFF
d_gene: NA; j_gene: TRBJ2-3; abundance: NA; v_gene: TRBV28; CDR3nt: TGTGCCAGCAGGTCAGGACTGAGCACAGATACGCAGTATTTT; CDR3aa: CASRSGLSTDTQYF
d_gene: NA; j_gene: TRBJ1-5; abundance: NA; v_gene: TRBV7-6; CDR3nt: TGTGCCAGCACCCCCCGTGCGGGGCTCGATCAGCCCCAGCATTTT; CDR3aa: CASTPRAGLDQPQHF
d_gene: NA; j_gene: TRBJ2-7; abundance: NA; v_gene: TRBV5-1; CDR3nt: TGCGCCAGCAGCACCTTCGGTGGCGGGTCCCCCTACGAGCAGTACTTC; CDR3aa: CASSTFGGGSPYEQYF
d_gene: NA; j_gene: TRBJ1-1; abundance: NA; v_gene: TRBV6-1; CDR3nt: TGTGCCAGCATGACCCCCCGTATAGCTTTCTTT; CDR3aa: CASMTPRIAFF
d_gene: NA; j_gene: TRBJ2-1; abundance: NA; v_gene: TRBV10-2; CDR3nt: TGCGCCAGCAGTGTTGGGACAAGTGAGTTGACGGGGCAGTTCTTC; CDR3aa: CASSVGTSELTGQFF
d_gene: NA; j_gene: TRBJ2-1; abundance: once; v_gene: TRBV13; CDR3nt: TGTGCCAGCAGCCTATGGGGCGTGAGGGGCGAGCAGTTCTTC; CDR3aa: CASSLWGVRGEQFF
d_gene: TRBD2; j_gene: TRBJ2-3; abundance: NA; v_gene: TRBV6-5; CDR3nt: TGTGCCAGCAGTAGCGGGAGCCCAGATACGCAGTATTTT; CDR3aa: CASSSGSPDTQYF
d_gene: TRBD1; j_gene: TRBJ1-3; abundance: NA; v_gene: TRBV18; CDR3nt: TGTGCCAGCTCAGTAGAGGGGACAGCCTTCTCTGGAAACACCATATATTTT; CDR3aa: CASSVEGTAFSGNTIYF
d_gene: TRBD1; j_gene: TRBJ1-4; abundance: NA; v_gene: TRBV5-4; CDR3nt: TGTGCCAGCAGCTTGGGGGACAGGGTAAATGAAAAACTGTTTTTT; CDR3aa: CASSLGDRVNEKLFF
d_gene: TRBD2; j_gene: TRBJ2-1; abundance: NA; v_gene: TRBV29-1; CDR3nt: TGCAGCGTTGGAGCTAGCGGGAGCTCCTACAATGAGCAGTTCTTC; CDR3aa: CSVGASGSSYNEQFF
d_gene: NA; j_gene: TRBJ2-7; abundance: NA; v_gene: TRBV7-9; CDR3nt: TGTGCCAGCAGCTCCGTATTGGGATTCTACGAGCAGTACTTC; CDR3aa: CASSSVLGFYEQYF
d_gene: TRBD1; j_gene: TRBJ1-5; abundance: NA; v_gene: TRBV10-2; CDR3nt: TGCGCCAGCACCCCGGACAGGGGCAATCAGCCCCAGCATTTT; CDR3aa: CASTPDRGNQPQHF
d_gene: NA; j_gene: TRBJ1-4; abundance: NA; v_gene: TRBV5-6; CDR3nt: TGTGCCAGCAGGGGCGCCGGGCGAACTAATGAAAAACTGTTTTTT; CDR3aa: CASRGAGRTNEKLFF
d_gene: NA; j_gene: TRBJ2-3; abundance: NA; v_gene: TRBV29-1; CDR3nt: TGCAGCCCTCGGCAAGCGGACACAGATACGCAGTATTTT; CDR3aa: CSPRQADTDTQYF
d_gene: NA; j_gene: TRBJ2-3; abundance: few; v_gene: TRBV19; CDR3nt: TGTGCCAGTAGTATTCGGACCAATTACCTTACTCTTAGCACAGATACGCAGTATTTT; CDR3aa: CASSIRTNYLTLSTDTQYF
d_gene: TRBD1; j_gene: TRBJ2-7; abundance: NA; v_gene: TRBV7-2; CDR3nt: TGTGCCAGCAGCTTTGGACAGGGGGCAAGCGAGCAGTACTTC; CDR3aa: CASSFGQGASEQYF
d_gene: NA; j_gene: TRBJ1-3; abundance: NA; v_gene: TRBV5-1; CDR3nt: TGCGCCAGCAGCTACCAAGTCCAGGGTTCTGGAAACACCATATATTTT; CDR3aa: CASSYQVQGSGNTIYF
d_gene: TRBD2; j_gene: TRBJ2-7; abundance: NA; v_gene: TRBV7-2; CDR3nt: TGTGCCAGCAGCAGCGGACTAGCGGGAGCCCCAAGGTTC; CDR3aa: CASSSGLAGAPRF
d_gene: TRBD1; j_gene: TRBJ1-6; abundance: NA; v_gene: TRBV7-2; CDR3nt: TGTGCCAGCAGTCCAGACAGGGCGGAGAATTCACCCCTCCACTTT; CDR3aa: CASSPDRAENSPLHF
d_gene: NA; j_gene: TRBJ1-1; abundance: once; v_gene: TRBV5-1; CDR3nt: TGCGCCAGCAGCTTCGACAGGAACACTGAAGCTTTCTTT; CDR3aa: CASSFDRNTEAFF
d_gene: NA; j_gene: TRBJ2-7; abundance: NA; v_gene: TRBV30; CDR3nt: TGTGCCTGGAGCCCCGGTCTCTCCTACGAGCAGTACTTC; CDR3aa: CAWSPGLSYEQYF
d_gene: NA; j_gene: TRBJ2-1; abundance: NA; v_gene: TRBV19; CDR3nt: TGTGCCAGTAGTCTTAGCGGAAATTCCTACAATGAGCAGTTCTTC; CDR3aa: CASSLSGNSYNEQFF
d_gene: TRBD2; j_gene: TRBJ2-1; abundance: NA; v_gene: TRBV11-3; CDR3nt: TGTGCCAGCAGCCAGGGACTAGCGGGCTACAATGAGCAGTTCTTC; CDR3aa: CASSQGLAGYNEQFF
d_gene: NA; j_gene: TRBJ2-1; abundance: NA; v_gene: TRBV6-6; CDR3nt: TGTGCCAGCAGCCCTTTAGACGAGCAGTTCTTC; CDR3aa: CASSPLDEQFF
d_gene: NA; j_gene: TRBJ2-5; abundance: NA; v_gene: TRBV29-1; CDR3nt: TGCAGCGTTGAAACGATTTCGCTGCAAGAGACCCAGTACTTC; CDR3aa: CSVETISLQETQYF